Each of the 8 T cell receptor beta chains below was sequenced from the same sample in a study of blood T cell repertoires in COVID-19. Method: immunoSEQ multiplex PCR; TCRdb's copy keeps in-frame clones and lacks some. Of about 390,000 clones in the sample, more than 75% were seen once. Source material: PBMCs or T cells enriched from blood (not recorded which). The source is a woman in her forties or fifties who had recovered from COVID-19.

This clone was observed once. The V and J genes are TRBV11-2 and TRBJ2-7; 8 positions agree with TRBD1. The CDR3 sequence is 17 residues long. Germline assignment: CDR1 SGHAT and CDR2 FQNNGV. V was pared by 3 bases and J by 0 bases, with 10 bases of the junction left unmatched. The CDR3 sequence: CASSFSTRDRPSYEQYF. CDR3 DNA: TGTGCCAGCAGCTTCTCAACCCGGGACAGGCCCTCCTACGAGCAGTACTTC.

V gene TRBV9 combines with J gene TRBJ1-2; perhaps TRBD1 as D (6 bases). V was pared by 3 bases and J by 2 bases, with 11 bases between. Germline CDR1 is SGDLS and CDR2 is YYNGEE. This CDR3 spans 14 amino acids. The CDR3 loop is CASSAVTGNYGYTF. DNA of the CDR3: TGTGCCAGCAGCGCGGTGACAGGCAACTATGGCTACACCTTC.

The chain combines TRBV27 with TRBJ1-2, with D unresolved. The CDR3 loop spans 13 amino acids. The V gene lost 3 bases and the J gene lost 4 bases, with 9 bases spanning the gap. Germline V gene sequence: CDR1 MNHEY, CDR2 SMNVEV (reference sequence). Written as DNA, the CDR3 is TGTGCCAGCAGTTTTATTCCTCCCTATGGCTACACCTTC. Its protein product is CASSFIPPYGYTF.

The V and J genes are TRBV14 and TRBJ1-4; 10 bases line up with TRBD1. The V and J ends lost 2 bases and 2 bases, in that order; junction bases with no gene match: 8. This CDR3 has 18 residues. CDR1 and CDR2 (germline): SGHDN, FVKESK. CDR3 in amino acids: CASSQITGTGATNEKLFF. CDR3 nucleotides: TGTGCCAGCAGCCAAATAACCGGGACAGGGGCGACTAATGAAAAACTGTTTTTT.

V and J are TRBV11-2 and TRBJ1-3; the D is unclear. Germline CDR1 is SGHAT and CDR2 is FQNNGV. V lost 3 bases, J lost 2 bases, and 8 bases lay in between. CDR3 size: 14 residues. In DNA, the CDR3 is TGTGCCAGCAGCTTGCCCAGGCCTGGAAACACCATATATTTT. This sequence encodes CASSLPRPGNTIYF.

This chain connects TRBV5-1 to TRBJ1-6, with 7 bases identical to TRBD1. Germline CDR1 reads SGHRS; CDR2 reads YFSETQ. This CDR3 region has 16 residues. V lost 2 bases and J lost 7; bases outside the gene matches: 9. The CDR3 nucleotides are TGCGCCAGCAGCTTTGCCGACAGGGTGAAAAATTCACCCCTCCACTTT. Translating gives CASSFADRVKNSPLHF. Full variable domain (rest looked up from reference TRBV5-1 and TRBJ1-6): KAGVTQTPRYLIKTRGQQVTLSCSPISGHRSVSWYQQTPGQGLQFLFEYFSETQRNKGNFPGRFSGRQFSNSRSEMNVSTLELGDSALYLCASSFADRVKNSPLHFGNGTRLTVT.

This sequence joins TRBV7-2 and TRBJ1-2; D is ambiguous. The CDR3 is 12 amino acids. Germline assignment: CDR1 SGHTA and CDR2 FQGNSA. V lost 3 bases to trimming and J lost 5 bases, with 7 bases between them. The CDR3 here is CASSLTTYGYTF. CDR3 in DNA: TGTGCCAGCAGCTTGACGACATATGGCTACACCTTC.

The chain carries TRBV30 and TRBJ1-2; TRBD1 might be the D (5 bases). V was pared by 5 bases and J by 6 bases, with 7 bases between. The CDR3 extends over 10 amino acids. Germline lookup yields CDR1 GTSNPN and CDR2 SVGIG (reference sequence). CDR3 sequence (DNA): TGTGCCTGGGGCAGGGATGGCTACACCTTC. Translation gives CAWGRDGYTF.